This TCR beta chain came from a study of T cells in Graves' hyperthyroidism and ophthalmopathy (dated 2019 in TCRdb). Concerning the study at large: Peripheral blood samples were taken at initial diagnosis, before any treatment was given. Prospective prediction of ophthalmopathy was tested in an independent validation cohort consisting of roughly 19 hyperthyroidism patients and 15 to 17 patients who later progressed to ophthalmopathy. To identify TCR V-J signatures that set the groups apart, the researchers used a discovery cohort of about a hundred patients, made up of 43 with Graves' ophthalmopathy and about 60 with stable Graves' hyperthyroidism. The study also compared thyroid tissue and blood T-cell repertoires from 6 or 7 Graves' hyperthyroidism patients. Following sampling, methimazole starting at 30 mg daily was given to hyperthyroidism patients, and high-dose intravenous methylprednisolone was given to ophthalmopathy patients. TCR Vbeta CDR3 sequencing of some 140 peripheral blood samples (43 ophthalmopathy, under 80 hyperthyroidism and approximately 17 progressor patients) is reported in the paper. The 100 discovery patients were divided at random into training and test sets in a 7:3 ratio.

The TCR beta CDR3 regions were amplified from RNA transcripts. For the first round of RT-PCR on the TCR CDR3, the HTBI primer set was used together with the Qiagen OneStep RT-PCR kit. The libraries were constructed in a second round of multiplex PCR and then size-selected and purified. The libraries were sequenced on an Illumina HiSeq2000 using paired-end 100 bp reads. The original methods were these. SOAPnuke was used to process the raw data, with reads discarded if the reads contained adapters or uncalled bases, had a mean Phred below 15, or lacked an exact constant-primer or identifier match. COPE v1.2.5 was used to merge the high-quality paired reads, and each unique nucleotide sequence was defined as a clonotype. MiTCR v1.1 was used to align the clonotypes against IMGT TRBV, TRBD and TRBJ reference segments. Analysis was restricted to V-J combinations with a frequency above 0.0001, which covered 98% to 99.2% of repertoires. The TCS score was defined as the ratio of F50 (clonal expansion) to E x V (chaos), calculated using BLOSUM62-based TCRdist between CDR3 peptides within each V-J. Welch's t-statistics and random forest reduced roughly 540 V-J features to some 14, which were used in a naive Bayes classifier (R e1071). In-frame beta chains were kept once TCRdb had trimmed the public reads at Q25 with fastp and called clones with MiXCR. Every entry covers one CDR3 protein and lists the most common genes and DNA from its rows. TCRdb's processing, not the authors', yielded these V and J calls. This sample is represented by around 260,000 distinct CDR3 sequences; less than 30% of them were singletons. Of the sample, about a quarter falls within the top ten clones.

A distance of 8 bases separates the germline ends of V and J, which lose 1 base and 2 bases respectively. As encoded in the germline V gene, CDR1 is SGHVS while CDR2 is FQNEAQ. Reading from cysteine to phenylalanine, the CDR3 counts 15 amino acids. Of the read, only the CDR3 DNA is kept; its 45 bases are in frame from base 1. Hyperthyroidism patients were aged 18 to 65 years and newly diagnosed, with disease duration of less than 2 months. The study excluded patients with uncontrolled infections, other autoimmune diseases, pregnancy or lactation. Diagnoses were established on the basis of clinical symptoms, serum thyroxine and TRAb, thyroid ultrasound, and orbital computed tomography. Blood from progressor patients was drawn when they were first diagnosed with hyperthyroidism, before any ophthalmopathy symptoms appeared. PBMCs were isolated from about 9.1 ml of fresh peripheral blood by Ficoll-Paque density gradient centrifugation. Progressor patients were initially diagnosed with Graves' hyperthyroidism and developed ophthalmopathy during follow-up. Total RNA was extracted using Trizol reagent, and RNA quality was assessed on an Agilent 2100 Bioanalyzer.

Points the paper makes about the study in general: During validation, the model predicted progression to ophthalmopathy a median of roughly six months ahead of onset, with around 70% sensitivity and 72.22% specificity. A 13 V-J signature model separated ophthalmopathy from stable hyperthyroidism, with over 85% sensitivity and just under 84% specificity in cross-validation and 80%/75% in testing. Sample size was not statistically predetermined, and investigators were not blinded to group allocation. Most expanded thyroid clonotypes (frequency above 0.001) were also found in blood, which suggests that blood repertoires may mirror thyroid immune responses.

This clonotype was counted ten times or more. This clone's antigen is unknown. Base qualities are not at hand, and no much larger clone is one base apart. Specimen: blood. The source of this sequence is a man in his forties with Graves' hyperthyroidism that later progressed to Graves' ophthalmopathy. The chain was built from TRBV7-8 and TRBJ2-2; no D gene is confidently identified. The bases are TGTGCCAGCAGCTTAGTATCAGGAAACACCGGGGAGCTGTTTTTT. It is translated as CASSLVSGNTGELFF.